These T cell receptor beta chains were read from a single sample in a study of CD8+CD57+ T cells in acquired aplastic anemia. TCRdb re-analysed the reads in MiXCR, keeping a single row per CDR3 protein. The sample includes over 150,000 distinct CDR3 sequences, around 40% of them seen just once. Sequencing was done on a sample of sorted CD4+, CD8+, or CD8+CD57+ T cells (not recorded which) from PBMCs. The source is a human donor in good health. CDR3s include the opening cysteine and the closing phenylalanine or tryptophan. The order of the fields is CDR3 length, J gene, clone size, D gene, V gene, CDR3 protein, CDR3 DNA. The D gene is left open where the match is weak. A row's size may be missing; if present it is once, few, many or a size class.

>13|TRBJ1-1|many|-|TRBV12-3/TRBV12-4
CASSFGGNTEAFF
TGTGCCAGCAGCTTTGGGGGGAACACTGAAGCTTTCTTT
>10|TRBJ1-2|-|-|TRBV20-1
CSAGAAFYTF
TGCAGTGCTGGGGCGGCATTCTACACCTTC
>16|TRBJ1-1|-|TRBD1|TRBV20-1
CSARVPGQVTNTEAFF
TGCAGTGCTAGAGTTCCGGGACAGGTCACGAACACTGAAGCTTTCTTT
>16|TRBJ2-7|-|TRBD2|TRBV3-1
CASGPRGLAVAYEQYF
TGTGCCAGCGGCCCCCGCGGACTAGCGGTAGCCTACGAGCAGTACTTC
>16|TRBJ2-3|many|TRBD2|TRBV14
CASSQARLASTDTQYF
TGTGCCAGCAGCCAAGCGCGACTAGCCTCGACAGATACGCAGTATTTT
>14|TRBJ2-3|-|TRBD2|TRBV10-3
CAIRSGTTTDTQYF
TGTGCCATCAGGTCCGGGACTACTACAGATACGCAGTATTTT
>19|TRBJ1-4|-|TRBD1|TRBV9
CASSPRAWDRPSTNEKLFF
TGTGCCAGCAGCCCTAGAGCGTGGGACAGGCCTTCAACTAATGAAAAACTGTTTTTT
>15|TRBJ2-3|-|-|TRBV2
CASTQLIPSTDTQYF
TGTGCCAGCACCCAATTAATCCCTAGCACAGATACGCAGTATTTT
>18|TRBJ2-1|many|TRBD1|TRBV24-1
CATSDPRPGTGGYNEQFF
TGTGCCACCAGTGATCCCCGACCCGGGACAGGGGGCTACAATGAGCAGTTCTTC
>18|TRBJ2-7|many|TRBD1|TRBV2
CASSDILEVGGWSYEQYF
TGTGCCAGCAGTGATATTTTGGAGGTAGGGGGCTGGTCCTACGAGCAGTACTTC
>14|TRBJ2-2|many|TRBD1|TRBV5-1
CASSRQGNTGELFF
TGTGCCAGCAGTAGACAGGGGAACACCGGGGAGCTGTTTTTT
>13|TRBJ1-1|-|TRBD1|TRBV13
CASSPWDRGEAFF
TGTGCCAGCAGCCCTTGGGACAGGGGTGAAGCTTTCTTT
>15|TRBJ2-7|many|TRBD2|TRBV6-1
CASSEAGTSEYEQYF
TGTGCCAGCAGTGAAGCGGGGACTAGCGAGTACGAGCAGTACTTC
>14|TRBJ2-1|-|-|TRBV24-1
CATSLPGAVDEQFF
TGTGCCACCAGCCTCCCGGGGGCAGTCGATGAGCAGTTCTTC
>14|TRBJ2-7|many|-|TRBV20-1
CSARQPMTEYEQYF
TGCAGTGCTCGACAGCCCATGACAGAGTACGAGCAGTACTTC
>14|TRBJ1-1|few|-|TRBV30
CAWSRDNMNTEAFF
TGTGCCTGGAGTCGGGACAACATGAACACTGAAGCTTTCTTT
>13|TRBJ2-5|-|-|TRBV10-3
CAISAPGAETQYF
TGTGCCATCAGTGCACCGGGGGCAGAGACCCAGTACTTC
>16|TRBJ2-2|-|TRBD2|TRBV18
CASSLLAGRNTGELFF
TGTGCCAGCTCACTTCTAGCGGGGAGGAACACCGGGGAGCTGTTTTTT
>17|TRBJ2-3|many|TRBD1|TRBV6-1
CASSGPGGPTWFDTQYF
TGTGCCAGCAGTGGACCAGGGGGACCAACGTGGTTTGATACGCAGTATTTT
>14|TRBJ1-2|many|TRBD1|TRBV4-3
CASSRTRGPYGYTF
TGCGCCAGCAGCCGGACCAGGGGGCCATATGGCTACACCTTC
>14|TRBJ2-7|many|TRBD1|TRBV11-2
CASSLGTGPYEQYF
TGTGCCAGCAGCTTAGGGACAGGCCCCTACGAGCAGTACTTC
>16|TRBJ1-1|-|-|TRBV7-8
CASSLGRLAAYTEAFF
TGTGCCAGCAGCTTAGGCCGTTTAGCGGCATACACTGAAGCTTTCTTT
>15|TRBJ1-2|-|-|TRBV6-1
CASSVGDATSIGYTF
TGTGCCAGCAGTGTTGGGGACGCAACCTCTATCGGCTACACCTTC